The 9 T cell receptor beta chains in this list originate from one sample, sequenced in a study of cytomegalovirus exposure and HLA in healthy donors. PCR used 60 Vbeta primers and 13 Jbeta primers. Assay used: immunoSEQ multiplex PCR; TCRdb lists only in-frame clones, some missing. The sample includes roughly 180,000 clones, roughly 74% of them seen just once. Sequencing used PBMCs. The origin of the receptors is a woman younger than 45 in good health and CMV-seropositive.

The chain is built from TRBV27 and TRBJ1-1; D perhaps matches TRBD1 (6 bases). Germline assignment: CDR1 MNHEY and CDR2 SMNVEV (reference sequence). Deletions cut 2 bases from V and 11 bases from J, with 18 bases between. The CDR3 runs 14 residues. The CDR3 nucleotides are TGTGCCAGCAGTTTAAGGGGGGGAGGCAGAGAGGCTTTCTTT. Its translation is CASSLRGGGREAFF.

The V call is TRBV7-8, the J call TRBJ2-7; D is unclear. Germline V gives CDR1 SGHVS, CDR2 FQNEAQ. The CDR3 has 12 amino acids. With 4 bases removed from V and 0 bases from J, the gap between germline ends came to 4 bases. Written as DNA, the CDR3 is TGTGCCAGCAGCTCTTACTCCTACGAGCAGTACTTC. This codes for CASSSYSYEQYF.

The CDR3 sequence: CASSYSWGVAFF. The CDR3 coding sequence is TGTGCCAGCAGTTACTCGTGGGGCGTTGCTTTCTTT. This chain connects TRBV6-5 to TRBJ1-1; tentative D call: TRBD1 (5 bases). Trimming removed 0 bases from V and 11 bases from J, with 10 bases in between. Germline values: CDR1 MNHEY, CDR2 SVGAGI. CDR3 length: 12 amino acids.

The rearrangement links TRBV5-8 to TRBJ1-4; no clear D gene. Germline loops: CDR1 SGHTS, CDR2 YDEGEE. Trimming stripped 5 bases from V and 4 bases from J, with 6 bases between. CDR3 length: 12 amino acids. The CDR3 reads CASRPVNEKLFF. In DNA form, the CDR3 reads TGTGCCAGCAGACCAGTTAATGAAAAACTGTTTTTT.

The V and J genes are TRBV5-1 and TRBJ2-5; 9 nucleotides align to TRBD1. This CDR3 comprises 13 residues. The junction had 6 bases not matched to a gene; V was cut back by 7 bases and J by 5 bases. Germline values: CDR1 SGHRS, CDR2 YFSETQ. The CDR3 here is CASEDRGGETQYF. The CDR3 DNA sequence: TGCGCCAGCGAGGACAGGGGTGGGGAGACCCAGTACTTC.

The chain couples TRBV6-4 to TRBJ1-1; TRBD1 matches at 9 bases. This CDR3 contains 16 residues. The germline gives CDR1 MRHNA, CDR2 SNTAGT. With V trimmed by 3 bases and J by 3 bases, 8 bases remained unmatched. CDR3 sequence reads: CASSDMWTGDDTEAFF. In DNA form, the CDR3 reads TGTGCCAGCAGTGATATGTGGACAGGGGACGACACTGAAGCTTTCTTT.

This sequence joins TRBV9 and TRBJ1-1; D may be TRBD1 (6 bases). This CDR3 has 13 amino acids. V lost 3 bases to trimming and J lost 4 bases, with 10 bases between them. The germline CDR1 and CDR2 sequences are SGDLS and YYNGEE. For the CDR3, the DNA is TGTGCCAGCAGCGAGGGGGGGAGCACTGAAGCTTTCTTT. This encodes CASSEGGSTEAFF.

The chain is built from TRBV5-1 and TRBJ1-1; a possible D gene is TRBD1 (5 bases). V was shortened by 1 base and J by 1 base, with 8 bases between the two germline ends. The CDR3 has 14 residues. Germline V gives CDR1 SGHRS, CDR2 YFSETQ. As DNA, the CDR3 is TGCGCCAGCAGCTTGCAGGGTACGAACACTGAAGCTTTCTTT. Its translation is CASSLQGTNTEAFF.

This clone was counted only a few times. V usage is TRBV6-5 and J usage is TRBJ1-2, with TRBD1 matching 9 bases. Germline assignment: CDR1 MNHEY and CDR2 SVGAGI. The CDR3 loop spans 13 amino acids. V lost 5 bases, J lost 7 bases, and 5 bases stayed unmatched. The CDR3 bases are TGTGCCAGCAGTCTACAGGGGGCGGGTGGCTACACCTTC. Protein product: CASSLQGAGGYTF.